These T cell receptor beta chains were read from a single sample in a study of cytomegalovirus exposure and HLA in healthy donors. Only in-frame clones appear in the TCRdb table, and some are missing; sequencing was by immunoSEQ multiplex PCR. The sample consists of 100,000 or so clones, approximately 70% of them appearing once. Source material: PBMCs. Every receptor here comes from a man in his forties in good health and CMV-seropositive. The conserved cysteine and the conserved F or W are not part of the CDR3 here. D genes are given only for firm matches. Clone size is not always given. Where it is, it says once, few, many or a class for expanded clones.

j_gene | d_gene | v_gene | abundance | CDR3aa
TRBJ1-1 | . | TRBV5-4 | . | ASSLRGNTEAF
TRBJ1-1 | TRBD1 | TRBV6-6 | . | ASSQGQPNTEAF
TRBJ1-6 | . | TRBV6-1 | few | ASSEILSDYNSPLH
TRBJ2-1 | . | TRBV9 | . | ASSVAGSEQF
TRBJ2-5 | . | TRBV6-1 | . | ASSTFQGEAGTQY
TRBJ2-3 | . | TRBV10-3 | . | AISEGEQDTQY
TRBJ2-3 | TRBD1 | TRBV6-4 | few | ASSDSQGGTDTQY
TRBJ2-5 | . | TRBV2 | once | ASRGQETQY
TRBJ2-7 | TRBD1 | TRBV10-1 | few | ASSDGTGNYEQY
. | TRBD1 | TRBV15 | . | ATSREGTGWVFRSYEQY
TRBJ2-3 | . | TRBV30 | . | AWSSSVGSRADTQY
TRBJ1-2 | . | TRBV5-1 | . | ASSPGDRSNYGYT
TRBJ1-1 | . | TRBV5-4 | . | ASSLVAPGSEAF
TRBJ1-1 | TRBD1 | TRBV7-6 | . | ASSRQGPDPHAEAF
TRBJ1-1 | . | TRBV11-2 | . | ASSAWSEAF
TRBJ2-2 | TRBD2 | TRBV4-3 | . | ASSQEGLAGGRINTGELF
TRBJ1-2 | . | TRBV27 | . | ASSRAEQGWGGYT
TRBJ2-1 | . | TRBV5-1 | . | ASSLRLANEQF
TRBJ1-3 | . | TRBV5-5 | . | ASSLAPGPGNTIY
TRBJ2-2 | . | TRBV5-4 | . | ASSLLGELF
TRBJ1-2 | TRBD1 | TRBV19 | few | ASSLIGQGYGYT
TRBJ2-1 | . | TRBV6-6 | few | ASSYLRDHNEQF
TRBJ2-7 | . | TRBV6-1 | . | ASSEADYRPEQY
TRBJ1-2 | . | TRBV13 | . | ASSLGTGDGYT
TRBJ2-2 | . | TRBV7-9 | . | ASSSDFTGELF
TRBJ1-1 | . | TRBV18 | . | ASSTPGNTEAF
TRBJ2-2 | TRBD1 | TRBV30 | . | AWSRGQNGELF
TRBJ2-2 | TRBD1 | TRBV29-1 | . | SVAWNRGTGELF
TRBJ2-5 | TRBD2 | TRBV19 | . | ASSPRTSGGIMAQY
TRBJ2-7 | . | TRBV7-9 | . | ASSAGTYYEQY
TRBJ1-2 | . | TRBV30 | few | AWTRTPRNYGYT
TRBJ2-1 | TRBD2 | TRBV28 | . | ASSLPMGLADLSFSYNEQF
TRBJ1-4 | TRBD1 | TRBV19 | . | ASRPTLPGQGEEKLF
TRBJ2-1 | TRBD2 | TRBV4-2 | . | ASSQEGTRSYNEQF
TRBJ1-2 | TRBD1 | TRBV2 | . | ARGGTGVDYGYT
TRBJ1-2 | . | TRBV7-9 | . | ASSPRGTVFPYGYT
TRBJ2-1 | . | TRBV27 | . | ASSLAASSYNEQF
TRBJ1-2 | TRBD1 | TRBV29-1 | . | SVGQGLNYGYT
TRBJ1-2 | . | TRBV28 | few | ASSGPGQVYGYT
TRBJ2-3 | . | TRBV2 | few | ASMSADTQY
TRBJ1-1 | . | TRBV19 | few | ASSLGATVTEAF
TRBJ2-2 | TRBD1 | TRBV9 | . | ASSGTTALIDRAAGELF
TRBJ2-3 | . | TRBV5-6 | . | ASSLPRDTDTQY
TRBJ2-2 | TRBD1 | TRBV6-1 | . | ASRKTGANTGELF
TRBJ2-2 | TRBD2 | TRBV28 | few | ASSLELAGTGELF
TRBJ1-3 | . | TRBV29-1 | . | SVEGHTEAGNTIY
TRBJ2-7 | TRBD1 | TRBV28 | . | ASRKRGTGSYEQY
TRBJ1-4 | . | TRBV28 | . | ASSIGTRITNEKLF
TRBJ2-4 | TRBD2 | TRBV15 | . | ATSRARSSGSRNIQY